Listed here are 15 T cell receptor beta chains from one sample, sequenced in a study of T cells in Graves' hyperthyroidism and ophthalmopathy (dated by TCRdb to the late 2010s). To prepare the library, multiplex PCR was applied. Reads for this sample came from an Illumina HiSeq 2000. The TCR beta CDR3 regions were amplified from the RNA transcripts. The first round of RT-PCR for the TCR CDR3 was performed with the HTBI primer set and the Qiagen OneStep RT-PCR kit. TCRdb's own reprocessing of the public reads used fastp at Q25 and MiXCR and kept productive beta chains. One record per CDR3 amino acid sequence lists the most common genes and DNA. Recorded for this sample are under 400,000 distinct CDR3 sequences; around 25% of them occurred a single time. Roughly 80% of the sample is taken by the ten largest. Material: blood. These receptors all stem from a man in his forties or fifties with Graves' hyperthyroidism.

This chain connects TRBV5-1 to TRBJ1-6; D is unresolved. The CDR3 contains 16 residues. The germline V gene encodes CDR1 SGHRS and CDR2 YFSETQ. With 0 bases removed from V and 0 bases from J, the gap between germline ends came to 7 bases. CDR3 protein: CASSLDLASYNSPLHF. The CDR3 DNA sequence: TGCGCCAGCAGCTTGGATCTGGCCTCCTATAATTCACCCCTCCACTTT. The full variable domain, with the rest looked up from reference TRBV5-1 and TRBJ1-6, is KAGVTQTPRYLIKTRGQQVTLSCSPISGHRSVSWYQQTPGQGLQFLFEYFSETQRNKGNFPGRFSGRQFSNSRSEMNVSTLELGDSALYLCASSLDLASYNSPLHFGNGTRLTVT.

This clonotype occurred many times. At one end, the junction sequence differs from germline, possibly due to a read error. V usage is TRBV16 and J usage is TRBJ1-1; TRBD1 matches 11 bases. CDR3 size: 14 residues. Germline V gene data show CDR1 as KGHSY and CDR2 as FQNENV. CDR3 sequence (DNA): TGCGCCAGCAGCCAGGGACAGGGGGGGACTGAAGCTTTCTTT. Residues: CASSQGQGGTEAFF.

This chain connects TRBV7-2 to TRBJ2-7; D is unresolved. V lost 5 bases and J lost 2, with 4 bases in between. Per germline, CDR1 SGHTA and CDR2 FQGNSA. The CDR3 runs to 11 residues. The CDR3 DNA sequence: TGTGCCAGCAGCGTTACCTACGAGCAGTACTTC. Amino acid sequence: CASSVTYEQYF.

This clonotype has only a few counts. In DNA, the CDR3 is TGTGCCAGCAGTCCCGATCGGGACCGGCCTTCTTACGAGCAGTACTTC. It encodes CASSPDRDRPSYEQYF. The rearrangement links TRBV27 to TRBJ2-7, with D perhaps assigned TRBD1 or TRBD2 (5 bases each). Trimming took 5 bases from V and 4 from J, leaving 21 bases between them. Looked up from germline, CDR1 is MNHEY and CDR2 is SMNVEV (reference sequence). CDR3 length: 16 residues.

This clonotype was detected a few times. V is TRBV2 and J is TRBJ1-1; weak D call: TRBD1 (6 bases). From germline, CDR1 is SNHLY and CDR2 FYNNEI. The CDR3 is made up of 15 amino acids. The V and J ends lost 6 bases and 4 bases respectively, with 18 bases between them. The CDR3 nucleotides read TGTGCCAGCAGCTTATATCAACAGGGATTCACTGAAGCTTTCTTT. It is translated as CASSLYQQGFTEAFF.

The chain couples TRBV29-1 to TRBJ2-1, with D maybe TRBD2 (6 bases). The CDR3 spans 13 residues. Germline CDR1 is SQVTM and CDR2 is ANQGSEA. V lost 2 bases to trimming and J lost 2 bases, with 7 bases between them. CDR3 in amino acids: CSVEWGAYNEQFF. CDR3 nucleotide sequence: TGCAGCGTTGAATGGGGGGCCTACAATGAGCAGTTCTTC.

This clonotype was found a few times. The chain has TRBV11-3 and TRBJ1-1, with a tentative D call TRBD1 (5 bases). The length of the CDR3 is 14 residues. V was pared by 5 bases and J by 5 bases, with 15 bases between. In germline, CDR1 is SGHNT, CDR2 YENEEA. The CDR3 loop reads CASSTLSRGTEAFF. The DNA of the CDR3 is TGTGCCAGCAGCACCCTCTCCCGGGGGACTGAAGCTTTCTTT.

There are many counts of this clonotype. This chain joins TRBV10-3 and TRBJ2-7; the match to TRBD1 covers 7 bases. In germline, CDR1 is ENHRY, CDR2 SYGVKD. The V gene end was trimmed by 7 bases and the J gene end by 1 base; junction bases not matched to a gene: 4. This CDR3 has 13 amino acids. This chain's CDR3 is CAITQTGSYEQYF. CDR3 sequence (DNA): TGTGCCATCACTCAGACAGGGTCCTACGAGCAGTACTTC.

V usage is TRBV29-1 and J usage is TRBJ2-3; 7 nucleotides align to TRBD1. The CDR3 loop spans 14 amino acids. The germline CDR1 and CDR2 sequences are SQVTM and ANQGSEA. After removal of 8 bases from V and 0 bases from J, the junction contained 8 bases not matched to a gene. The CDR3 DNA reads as TGCAGCCATAGACAGGGTTCTAGCACAGATACGCAGTATTTT. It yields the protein CSHRQGSSTDTQYF.

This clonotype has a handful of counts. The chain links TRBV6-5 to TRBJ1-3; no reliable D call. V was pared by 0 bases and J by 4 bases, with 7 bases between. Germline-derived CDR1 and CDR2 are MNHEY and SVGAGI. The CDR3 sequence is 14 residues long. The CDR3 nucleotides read TGTGCCAGCAGTTACTCTAGGAGAGGAAACACCATATATTTT. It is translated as CASSYSRRGNTIYF.

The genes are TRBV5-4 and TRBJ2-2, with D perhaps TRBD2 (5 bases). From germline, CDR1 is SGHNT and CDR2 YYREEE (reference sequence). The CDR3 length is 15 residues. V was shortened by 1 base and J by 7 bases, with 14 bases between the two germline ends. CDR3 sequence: CASSLPLSGGGELFF. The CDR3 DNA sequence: TGTGCCAGCAGCTTGCCCCTCTCCGGAGGCGGGGAGCTGTTTTTT.

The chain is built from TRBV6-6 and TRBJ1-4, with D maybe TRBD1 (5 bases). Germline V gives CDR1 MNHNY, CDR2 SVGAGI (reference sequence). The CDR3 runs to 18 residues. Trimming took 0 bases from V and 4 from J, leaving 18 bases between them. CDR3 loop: CASSYSFQGIGFNEKLFF. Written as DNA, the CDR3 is TGTGCCAGCAGTTACTCGTTCCAGGGAATAGGGTTTAATGAAAAACTGTTTTTT.

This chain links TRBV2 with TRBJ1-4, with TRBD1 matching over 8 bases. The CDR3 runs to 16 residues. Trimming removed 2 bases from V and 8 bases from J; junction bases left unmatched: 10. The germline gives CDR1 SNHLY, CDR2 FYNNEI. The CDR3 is CASSEMVGTGGEKLFF. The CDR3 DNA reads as TGTGCCAGCAGTGAAATGGTTGGGACAGGAGGGGAAAAACTGTTTTTT. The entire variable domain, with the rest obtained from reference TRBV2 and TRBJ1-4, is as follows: EPEVTQTPSHQVTQMGQEVILRCVPISNHLYFYWYRQILGQKVEFLVSFYNNEISEKSEIFDDQFSVERPDGSNFTLKIRSTKLEDSAMYFCASSEMVGTGGEKLFFGSGTQLSVL.

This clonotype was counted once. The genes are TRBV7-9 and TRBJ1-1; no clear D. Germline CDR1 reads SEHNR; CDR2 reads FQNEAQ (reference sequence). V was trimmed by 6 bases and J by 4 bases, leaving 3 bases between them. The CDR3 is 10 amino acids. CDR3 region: CASRPTEAFF. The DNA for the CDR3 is TGTGCCAGCAGACCCACTGAAGCTTTCTTT.

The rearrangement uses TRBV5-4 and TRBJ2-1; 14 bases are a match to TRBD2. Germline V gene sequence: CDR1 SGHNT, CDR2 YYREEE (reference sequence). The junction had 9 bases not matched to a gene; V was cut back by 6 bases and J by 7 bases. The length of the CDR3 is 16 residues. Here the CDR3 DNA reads TGTGCCAGCACCTTAAAGACTAGCGGGAGGGCTAATGAGCAGTTCTTC. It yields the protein CASTLKTSGRANEQFF. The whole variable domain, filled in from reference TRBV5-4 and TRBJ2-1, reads ETGVTQSPTHLIKTRGQQVTLRCSSQSGHNTVSWYQQALGQGPQFIFQYYREEENGRGNFPPRFSGLQFPNYSSELNVNALELDDSALYLCASTLKTSGRANEQFFGPGTRLTVL.